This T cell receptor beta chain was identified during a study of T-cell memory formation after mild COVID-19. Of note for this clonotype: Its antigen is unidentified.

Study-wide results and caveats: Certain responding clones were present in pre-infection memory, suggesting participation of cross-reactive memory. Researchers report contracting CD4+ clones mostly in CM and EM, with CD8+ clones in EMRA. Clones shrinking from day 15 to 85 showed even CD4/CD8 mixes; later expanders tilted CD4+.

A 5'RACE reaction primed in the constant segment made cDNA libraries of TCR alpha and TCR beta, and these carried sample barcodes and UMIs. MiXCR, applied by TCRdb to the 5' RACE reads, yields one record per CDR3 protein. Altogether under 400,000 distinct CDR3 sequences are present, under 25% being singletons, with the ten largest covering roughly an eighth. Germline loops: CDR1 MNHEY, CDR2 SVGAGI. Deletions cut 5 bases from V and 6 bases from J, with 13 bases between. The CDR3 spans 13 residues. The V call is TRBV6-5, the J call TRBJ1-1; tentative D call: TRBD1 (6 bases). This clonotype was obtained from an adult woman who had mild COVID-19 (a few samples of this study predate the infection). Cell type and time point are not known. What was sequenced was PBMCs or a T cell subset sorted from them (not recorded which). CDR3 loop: CASSQTGGAEAFF. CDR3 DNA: TGTGCCAGCAGTCAGACCGGGGGCGCTGAAGCTTTCTTT.